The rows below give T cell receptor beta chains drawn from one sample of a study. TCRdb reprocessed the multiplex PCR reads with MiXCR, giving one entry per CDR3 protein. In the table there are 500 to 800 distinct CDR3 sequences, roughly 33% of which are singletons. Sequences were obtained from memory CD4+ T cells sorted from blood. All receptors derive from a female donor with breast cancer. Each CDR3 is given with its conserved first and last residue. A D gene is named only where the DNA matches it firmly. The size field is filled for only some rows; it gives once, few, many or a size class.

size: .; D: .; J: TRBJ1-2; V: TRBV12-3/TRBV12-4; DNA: TGTGCCAGCAGTTCCCAAGACTCTTATGGCTACACCTTC; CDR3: CASSSQDSYGYTF
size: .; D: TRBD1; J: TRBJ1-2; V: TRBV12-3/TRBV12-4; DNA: TGTGCCAGCAGGCGGACAGGCGACTATGGCTACACCTTC; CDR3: CASRRTGDYGYTF
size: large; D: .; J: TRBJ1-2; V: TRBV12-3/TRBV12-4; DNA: TGTGCCAGCAGTTTAACAAGACACTATGGCTACACCTTC; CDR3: CASSLTRHYGYTF
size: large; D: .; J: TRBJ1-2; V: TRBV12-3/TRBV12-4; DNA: TGTGCCAGCAGTTTAGGGTCCTCAGGGCGAGGATGGGGCTACACCTTC; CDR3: CASSLGSSGRGWGYTF
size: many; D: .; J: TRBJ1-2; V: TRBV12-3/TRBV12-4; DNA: TGTGCCAGCAGCCAGACACTAAACTATGGCTACACCTTC; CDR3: CASSQTLNYGYTF
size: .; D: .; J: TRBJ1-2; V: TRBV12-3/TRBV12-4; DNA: TGTGCCAGCAGTTTAGAGGGAACGTACTATGGCTACACCTTC; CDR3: CASSLEGTYYGYTF
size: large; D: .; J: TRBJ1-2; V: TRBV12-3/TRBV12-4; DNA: TGTGCCAGCAGCCCCGCCCGTTCCTATGGCTACACCTTC; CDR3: CASSPARSYGYTF